This T cell receptor beta chain was identified in a study of blood T cell repertoires in COVID-19. Study-level background: The United States, Italy and Spain were the sources of the acute and convalescent COVID-19 samples. PBMCs, B-cell-depleted T cells, or T cells were the source of the cDNA or gDNA that made up the material.

V shed 5 bases and J 2 bases; nucleotides not matched to a gene: 7. The germline V gene has CDR1 SGHVS and CDR2 FNYEAQ. The CDR3 is 15 amino acids. In the study's own analysis: For nucleated cells, counts were estimated from reference gene primer amplification. Assay used: immunoSEQ multiplex PCR; TCRdb lists only in-frame clones, some missing. For V, J and clone size, that table is used; D and trimming come from the DNA. The sample has 200,000 to 250,000 clones, 92% seen once. Those enrolled in Seattle joined during active infection and were followed longitudinally afterward. Sequencing used peripheral blood. This TCR was recovered from a man aged 60 to 75 with COVID-19, enrolled during active disease. The V call is TRBV7-6, the J call TRBJ2-3; 7 bases agree with TRBD1. DNA for the CDR3: TGTGCCAGCAGCCGGCGGACAGGACTCACAGATACGCAGTATTTT. This translates into CASSRRTGLTDTQYF.